This TCR beta chain was sequenced during a study of blood T cells in healthy people across ages. Notes on the study in general: Comparison with aged donors showed that long-lived donors had more naive CD4+ cells and higher diversity. Estimated diversity, derived from one million T cells, was regarded as an underestimate. TCR beta diversity tracked closely with naive T cell percentage.

About this clonotype itself: The antigen is undetermined.

Per sample, at least 6 micrograms of total RNA were extracted. Through a sample-barcoded 5' primer and a J-beta primer mix, a second PCR was run for about 6 to 12 cycles. MiXCR, run by TCRdb on the 5' RACE reads, gives a single entry per CDR3 protein. This table holds 1.5 million to 2 million distinct CDR3 sequences, 40% to 55% found once. This CDR3 is 15 amino acids long. With 2 bases clipped from V and 2 bases from J, the junction kept 5 bases outside the gene matches. CDR1 and CDR2 from the germline V gene are MNHNY and SVGAGI (reference sequence). This chain connects TRBV6-6 to TRBJ2-5, with 7 nucleotides matching TRBD1. This receptor was taken from a woman between 35 and 50 years old in good health. Sequencing was performed on blood. DNA for the CDR3: TGTGCCAGCAGTTACGTGGGACAGTTTCAAGAGACCCAGTACTTC. Encoded protein: CASSYVGQFQETQYF.